Following are 29 T cell receptor beta chains from one sample sequenced in a study of beta chain features in type 1 diabetes. Reverse transcribing all isolated RNA meant expressed TCRB transcripts were sequenced. Produced via immunoSEQ multiplex PCR; TCRdb's table is partial and in-frame only. The data contain 630,000 or so clones, 11% to 15% of them seen just once; the ten biggest clones take up 0.035% to 0.045%. General study points: For Type 1 diabetes patients, all four CD4+ subsets carried TCRB CDR3s that were moderately but significantly shorter.

These receptors have no identified antigens. Material for sequencing was naive CD4+ T cells from blood. These receptor sequences come from a man between 18 and 35 years old with type 1 diabetes.

The table lists this clone with a few counts. This sequence joins TRBV6-5 and TRBJ2-7; 7 bases map to TRBD2. V trimming: 2 bases; J trimming: 3 bases; junction bases outside the gene matches: 7. Germline V gene lookup returns CDR1 MNHEY and CDR2 SVGAGI. CDR3 length: 15 residues. CDR3 bases: TGTGCCAGCAGTTACGGGCAGGGAGGGATCTACGAGCAGTACTTC. This encodes CASSYGQGGIYEQYF.

This clone was seen only a few times. The chain combines TRBV19 with TRBJ2-7, with D perhaps TRBD1 or TRBD2 (5 bases each). Between the trimmed V and J ends, which lost 1 base and 2 bases, there was a span of 9 bases. The CDR3 contains 14 residues. CDR1 and CDR2 from the germline V gene are LNHDA and SQIVND (reference sequence). CDR3 sequence: CASSIARGPYEQYF. The CDR3 nucleotides are TGTGCCAGTAGTATAGCCCGGGGACCCTACGAGCAGTACTTC.

This clone was observed a handful of times. This rearrangement joins TRBV2 to TRBJ2-7, with 11 bases that match TRBD2. Trimming took 4 bases from V and 4 from J; bases not matched to a gene: 6. Germline CDR1 SNHLY, CDR2 FYNNEI. This CDR3 has 15 residues. The CDR3 sequence is CASSALAGVLYEQYF. The CDR3 DNA is TGTGCCAGCAGTGCACTAGCGGGGGTTCTGTACGAGCAGTACTTC.

The gene calls are TRBV29-1 and TRBJ2-1, with 8 positions matching TRBD2. The germline gives CDR1 SQVTM, CDR2 ANQGSEA. The CDR3 is 12 amino acids. With 6 bases clipped from V and 12 bases from J, the junction kept 10 bases outside the gene matches. CDR3 nucleotides: TGCAGCGTAACCTGGACTAGCCCTCCGCAGTTCTTC. This codes for CSVTWTSPPQFF.

In its sample, this clone was seen a few times. V usage is TRBV28 and J usage is TRBJ1-1, with D unclear. The CDR3 spans 14 residues. Germline V CDR1 and CDR2: MDHEN, SYDVKM. Trimming pared 4 bases from V and 2 bases from J, leaving 11 bases between. This CDR3 reads CASSSGQPNTEAFF. The CDR3 region has the DNA TGTGCCAGCAGTTCCGGGCAGCCTAACACTGAAGCTTTCTTT.

This clone occurred a few times. The chain recombines TRBV11-2 with TRBJ2-1; the D call may be TRBD1 or TRBD2 (5 bases each). V dropped 2 bases and J dropped 15 bases, with 17 bases sitting between them. The CDR3 covers 13 residues. Germline CDR1 SGHAT, CDR2 FQNNGV. CDR3 sequence (DNA): TGTGCCAGCAGCTTAAATAGGGTCAGGGACGGGTTCTTC. This translates into CASSLNRVRDGFF.

This clone appeared a few times. This rearrangement joins TRBV23-1 to TRBJ1-2, with 10 bases that match TRBD1. TRBV23-1 is recorded as an ORF, its role being uncertain. The CDR3 contains 16 residues. The ends lost 3 bases at V and 3 bases at J; junction bases unmatched: 7. The CDR3 bases are TGCGCCAGCAGTCATCGCCTCGACAGGGGGCACTATGGCTACACCTTC. It encodes CASSHRLDRGHYGYTF.

The chain has TRBV7-9 and TRBJ2-5, with 8 bases that match TRBD2. The CDR3 extends over 17 amino acids. CDR1 and CDR2 (germline): SEHNR, FQNEAQ (reference sequence). The V and J ends lost 9 bases and 5 bases, in that order; junction bases with no gene match: 20. In nucleotides, the CDR3 is TGTGCCAGTTCGACCCTTACTAAAGCGGGAGTGATTGAGACCCAGTACTTC. Amino acids: CASSTLTKAGVIETQYF.

In this sample, this clone turned up a few times. The chain uses TRBV2 and TRBJ1-2; D is uncertain. Germline V gives CDR1 SNHLY, CDR2 FYNNEI. V shed 7 bases and J shed 3 bases, with 12 bases lying between them. CDR3 length equals 13 residues. CDR3 region: CASIPDTHYGYTF. In nucleotides, the CDR3 is TGTGCCAGCATCCCTGACACTCACTATGGCTACACCTTC.

This clone has a handful of counts. The chain joins TRBV27 to TRBJ1-1; TRBD1 matches 12 bases. The CDR3 is made up of 17 amino acids. J lost 3 bases, V lost 5 bases, and 10 bases had no gene match. Per the germline V gene, CDR1 is MNHEY and CDR2 is SMNVEV (reference sequence). As DNA, the CDR3 is TGTGCCAGCAGTACCGCCGGGACAGGGGGCCGGGACACTGAAGCTTTCTTT. It specifies CASSTAGTGGRDTEAFF.

This clone showed up just a few times. The chain carries TRBV25-1 and TRBJ1-1, with unresolved D. The CDR3 consists of 13 residues. V shed 3 bases and J shed 2 bases, with 7 bases lying between them. Germline CDR1 MGHDK, CDR2 SYGVNS. The DNA of the CDR3 is TGTGCCAGCAGTGATTGGGGAAACACTGAAGCTTTCTTT. Residues: CASSDWGNTEAFF.

The chain uses TRBV13 and TRBJ1-1; D uncertain. CDR1 is PRHDT and CDR2 is FYEKMQ in the germline V gene (reference sequence). The CDR3 contains 12 residues. Trimming removed 2 bases from V and 3 bases from J, with 4 bases in between. This chain's CDR3 is CASSLRDTEAFF. DNA of the CDR3: TGTGCCAGCAGCTTACGGGACACTGAAGCTTTCTTT.

As DNA, the CDR3 is TGTGCCAGCAGCCCGGGGGGAAGCGGGAGTTACGAGCAGTACTTC. Its protein product is CASSPGGSGSYEQYF. This sequence joins TRBV7-2 and TRBJ2-7, with 8 bases matching TRBD2. This CDR3 contains 15 residues. V lost 5 bases to trimming and J lost 4 bases; unmatched junction nucleotides: 10. Germline V gene sequence: CDR1 SGHTA, CDR2 FQGNSA.

The rearrangement links TRBV4-2 to TRBJ2-7; no firm D call. The germline V gene encodes CDR1 LGHNA and CDR2 YNFKEQ. V lost 4 bases and J 0 bases, leaving 13 bases between the germline ends. This CDR3 spans 15 amino acids. The DNA of the CDR3 is TGTGCCAGCAGCCCCACGCCCTTAGACTCCTACGAGCAGTACTTC. This translates into CASSPTPLDSYEQYF.

This clone was picked up a small number of times. For the CDR3, the DNA is TGTGCCAGCAAGCCGGGACAGGGTGACTACAATGAGCAGTTCTTC. Translating gives CASKPGQGDYNEQFF. This chain links TRBV7-9 with TRBJ2-1; 9 bases match TRBD1. The CDR3 totals 15 residues. J was trimmed by 3 bases and V by 7 bases; bases with no gene match: 7. The germline CDR1 and CDR2 sequences are SEHNR and FQNEAQ (reference sequence).

This clone was picked up a small number of times. CDR3 amino acids: CATKASAITDTQYF. Here the CDR3 DNA reads TGCGCCACCAAGGCCTCCGCGATCACAGATACGCAGTATTTT. The rearrangement uses TRBV5-1 and TRBJ2-3; D is ambiguous. Germline V gene data show CDR1 as SGHRS and CDR2 as YFSETQ. V was shortened by 9 bases and J by 2 bases, with 16 bases between the two germline ends. The CDR3 has 14 amino acids.

This clone turned up a few times. The chain's CDR3 is CATSREAGSNEQYF. CDR3 nucleotide sequence: TGTGCCACCAGCAGAGAGGCAGGATCGAACGAGCAGTACTTC. This chain links TRBV15 with TRBJ2-7; D remains ambiguous. This CDR3 is 14 amino acids long. V lost 0 bases, J lost 5 bases, and 11 bases lay in between. Germline lookup yields CDR1 LNHNV and CDR2 YYDKDF (reference sequence).

This chain links TRBV5-1 with TRBJ2-1; TRBD1 matches 7 bases. The CDR3 consists of 15 residues. Germline V lookup: CDR1 SGHRS, CDR2 YFSETQ. V lost 4 bases to trimming and J lost 5 bases; unmatched junction nucleotides: 9. CDR3 nucleotide sequence: TGCGCCAGCAGCATATTACTGGGACAGAACAATGAGCAGTTCTTC. Protein: CASSILLGQNNEQFF.

Only a few counts were recorded for this clone. The same CDR3 is also encoded by other DNA sequences in this sample. The J gene is TRBJ2-4, the V gene TRBV6-5; D could derive from TRBD1 or TRBD2 (5 bases each). Germline V CDR1 and CDR2: MNHEY, SVGAGI. V lost 6 bases and J lost 4, with 10 bases in between. The CDR3 runs to 13 residues. The DNA for the CDR3 is TGTGCCAGCAGAGGGACCGCTAAAAACATTCAGTACTTC. Translation gives CASRGTAKNIQYF.

A few counts support this clone. The V gene is TRBV25-1, the J gene TRBJ2-1, with D perhaps TRBD2 (6 bases). CDR1 and CDR2 from the germline V gene are MGHDK and SYGVNS. Deletions cut 6 bases from V and 2 bases from J, with 8 bases between. The CDR3 consists of 13 residues. CDR3 loop: CASRDYPYNEQFF. The CDR3 DNA reads as TGTGCCAGCAGGGACTACCCCTACAATGAGCAGTTCTTC.

This clone was observed a handful of times. This chain joins TRBV28 and TRBJ1-6; 9 bases agree with TRBD1. The CDR3 consists of 14 residues. Germline CDR1 MDHEN, CDR2 SYDVKM. V dropped 5 bases and J dropped 9; count of bases not matched to a gene: 5. The CDR3 here is CASSGGTGRSPLHF. In DNA, the CDR3 is TGTGCCAGCAGTGGCGGGACAGGGCGTTCACCCCTCCACTTT.

The chain links TRBV5-6 to TRBJ2-2; no firm D call. V lost 4 bases and J lost 1, with 17 bases in between. This CDR3 contains 17 residues. Germline-derived CDR1 and CDR2 are SGHDT and YYEEEE. The CDR3 spells CASSLPRTRRNTGELFF. CDR3 DNA sequence: TGTGCCAGCAGCCTGCCAAGGACGAGACGGAACACCGGGGAGCTGTTTTTT.

This clone showed up just a few times. V gene TRBV30 combines with J gene TRBJ2-6; D not resolved. The CDR3 is 15 residues long. Trimming removed 3 bases from V and 0 bases from J, with 9 bases in between. Germline loops: CDR1 GTSNPN, CDR2 SVGIG (reference sequence). The CDR3 region has the DNA TGTGCCTGGAGCGCTAGGGACTCTGGGGCCAACGTCCTGACTTTC. Amino acid sequence: CAWSARDSGANVLTF.

This clone was observed a few times. The genes are TRBV30 and TRBJ1-5, with D perhaps matching TRBD1 (5 bases). This CDR3 has 13 residues. V lost 6 bases and J 5 bases, leaving 14 bases between the germline ends. Looked up from germline, CDR1 is GTSNPN and CDR2 is SVGIG (reference sequence). CDR3 amino acids: CACSRDGDQPQHF. The CDR3 DNA sequence: TGTGCCTGTTCCCGGGACGGCGATCAGCCCCAGCATTTT.

CDR3 coding DNA: TGTGCCAGCAGGAGGACAGCTGGAAACACCATATATTTT. Translated: CASRRTAGNTIYF. The chain uses TRBV9 and TRBJ1-3, with a weak D call TRBD1 (6 bases). Between the trimmed V and J ends, which lost 5 bases and 2 bases, there was a span of 8 bases. Germline lookup yields CDR1 SGDLS and CDR2 YYNGEE. This CDR3 is 13 amino acids long.

This rearrangement joins TRBV6-1 to TRBJ2-7, with D maybe TRBD1 (6 bases). In germline, CDR1 is MNHNS, CDR2 SASEGT. This CDR3 region has 14 residues. V was pared by 0 bases and J by 4 bases, with 10 bases between. In nucleotides, the CDR3 is TGTGCCAGCAGTGAAGCGTCTACAGGGTACGAGCAGTACTTC. Translated: CASSEASTGYEQYF.

V is TRBV9 and J is TRBJ1-5, with D possibly being TRBD1 (5 bases). CDR3 size: 14 residues. Trimming took off 6 bases at V and 6 bases at J, with 16 bases between the two ends. CDR1 is SGDLS and CDR2 is YYNGEE in the germline V gene. CDR3 coding DNA: TGTGCCAGCACGATAACGGAGGGGACTCAGCCCCAGCATTTT. This encodes CASTITEGTQPQHF.

V and J are TRBV7-9 and TRBJ2-6; no reliable D call. The CDR3 is 15 amino acids. The V gene lost 5 bases and the J gene lost 3 bases, with 11 bases spanning the gap. Germline V gene lookup returns CDR1 SEHNR and CDR2 FQNEAQ (reference sequence). The CDR3 region is CASSPSGVGANVLTF. The CDR3 nucleotides are TGTGCCAGCAGCCCGAGTGGGGTTGGGGCCAACGTCCTGACTTTC. The full variable domain, with the rest looked up from reference TRBV7-9 and TRBJ2-6, is DTGVSQNPRHKITKRGQNVTFRCDPISEHNRLYWYRQTLGQGPEFLTYFQNEAQLEKSRLLSDRFSAERPKGSFSTLEIQRTEQGDSAMYLCASSPSGVGANVLTFGAGSRLTVL.

Turning to this clone: Different DNA sequences within this sample yield the same CDR3. The chain joins TRBV18 to TRBJ1-5; D remains ambiguous. The CDR3 is 12 residues long. The germline gives CDR1 KGHSH, CDR2 LQKENI. V lost 3 bases to trimming and J lost 6 bases, with 6 bases between them. CDR3 in DNA: TGTGCCAGCTCACCTACCGGTCAGCCCCAGCATTTT. As protein: CASSPTGQPQHF.